The 15 T cell receptor beta chains reported below all come from one sample, sequenced in a study of blood T cell repertoires in COVID-19. The protocol was immunoSEQ multiplex PCR, while the TCRdb copy is restricted to in-frame clones and leaves out a portion. The sample has about 130,000 clones; 85% are singletons. Sequencing was carried out using peripheral blood. Receptors were obtained from a human donor in a cohort sampled during active COVID-19.

This clone showed up just once. The V call is TRBV10-3, the J call TRBJ1-1, with TRBD1 matching 8 bases. This CDR3 region has 14 residues. Germline-derived CDR1 and CDR2 are ENHRY and SYGVKD. V lost 4 bases to trimming and J lost 2 bases; unmatched junction nucleotides: 3. CDR3 loop: CAISGQGANTEAFF. The CDR3 DNA reads as TGTGCCATCAGTGGGCAGGGGGCTAACACTGAAGCTTTCTTT.

The V and J genes are TRBV11-2 and TRBJ1-1; a possible D gene is TRBD1 (5 bases). CDR3 length: 15 residues. V shed 5 bases and J shed 5 bases, with 18 bases lying between them. Germline values: CDR1 SGHAT, CDR2 FQNNGV. Here the CDR3 reads CASSNAGGYRTEAFF. The CDR3 region has the DNA TGTGCCAGCAGCAACGCTGGGGGGTATCGAACTGAAGCTTTCTTT.

This chain connects TRBV7-2 to TRBJ2-1, with 10 positions matching TRBD1. This CDR3 region has 16 residues. Germline CDR1 SGHTA, CDR2 FQGNSA. V was clipped by 1 base and J by 4 bases; unmatched bases: 4. This CDR3 is CASSLGGQGFYNEQFF. For the CDR3, the DNA is TGTGCCAGCAGCTTAGGGGGACAGGGGTTTTACAATGAGCAGTTCTTC.

The chain is built from TRBV30 and TRBJ2-3; TRBD2 aligns across 8 bases. The CDR3 consists of 14 residues. Germline CDR1 reads GTSNPN; CDR2 reads SVGIG (reference sequence). V lost 5 bases and J lost 7; bases outside the gene matches: 11. The CDR3 region has the DNA TGTGCCTGGGAGCGGGGGACTAGGGACTATACGCAGTATTTT. Amino acid sequence: CAWERGTRDYTQYF.

The chain couples TRBV19 to TRBJ2-1; 7 positions match TRBD1. After removal of 9 bases from V and 4 bases from J, the junction contained 9 bases not matched to a gene. Germline assignment: CDR1 LNHDA and CDR2 SQIVND (reference sequence). This CDR3 contains 14 residues. DNA for the CDR3: TGTGCCAGCCGACGACAGGGTGGGTACAATGAGCAGTTCTTC. Translation gives CASRRQGGYNEQFF.

This clone was counted a single time. The chain joins TRBV7-9 to TRBJ1-3; D is ambiguous. This CDR3 spans 13 amino acids. The V end lost 6 bases, the J end lost 0 bases, and 6 bases lay between the germline ends. CDR1 is SEHNR and CDR2 is FQNEAQ in the germline V gene (reference sequence). This chain's CDR3 is CASRLGSGNTIYF. The CDR3, as DNA: TGTGCCAGCAGACTCGGCTCTGGAAACACCATATATTTT. Filled out from reference TRBV7-9 and TRBJ1-3, the complete variable domain reads DTGVSQNPRHKITKRGQNVTFRCDPISEHNRLYWYRQTLGQGPEFLTYFQNEAQLEKSRLLSDRFSAERPKGSFSTLEIQRTEQGDSAMYLCASRLGSGNTIYFGEGSWLTVV.

The rearrangement links TRBV7-9 to TRBJ1-6, with no clear D. Trimming cost V 5 bases and J 10 bases, with 9 bases left between them. CDR1 and CDR2 (germline): SEHNR, FQNEAQ (reference sequence). The CDR3 is 12 amino acids. The CDR3 here is CASSDDWSPLHF. The CDR3, as DNA: TGTGCCAGCAGCGACGACTGGTCACCCCTCCACTTT.

The rearrangement joins TRBV19 to TRBJ2-1, with D maybe TRBD1 (6 bases). CDR3 length: 15 amino acids. V gave up 6 bases and J gave up 2 bases, with 14 bases separating them. CDR1 and CDR2 (germline): LNHDA, SQIVND (reference sequence). The CDR3 DNA reads TGTGCCAGTAGCACAGGGTCCGTTACCTACAATGAGCAGTTCTTC. Translated: CASSTGSVTYNEQFF.

This clone was seen once. The CDR3 sequence: CASSDGGGYEQYV. The CDR3 DNA follows: TGTGCCAGCAGTGATGGTGGGGGGTACGAGCAGTACGTC. The gene calls are TRBV6-1 and TRBJ2-7; a weak D match, TRBD2 (6 bases). The germline V and J ends were trimmed by 3 bases and 4 bases, with 10 bases remaining between them. Germline V gene data show CDR1 as MNHNS and CDR2 as SASEGT. The CDR3 sequence is 13 residues long.

The rearrangement links TRBV7-2 to TRBJ1-5, with D possibly TRBD1 on 5 matching bases. Trimming took off 2 bases at V and 6 bases at J, with 14 bases between the two ends. CDR1 is SGHTA, CDR2 FQGNSA, per germline. This CDR3 comprises 15 residues. The CDR3 DNA sequence: TGTGCCAGCAGCTTATCGCCAGGGTTAAGTCAGCCCCAGCATTTT. It translates to CASSLSPGLSQPQHF.

This clone has a handful of counts. This chain joins TRBV19 and TRBJ2-2; D remains ambiguous. Trimming removed 4 bases from V and 2 bases from J, with 23 bases in between. CDR1 LNHDA and CDR2 SQIVND come from the germline V gene (reference sequence). The CDR3 sequence is 19 residues long. The CDR3 DNA is TGTGCCAGTAGTAGGGCCTATTCGGTCAGTCCAACAAACACCGGGGAGCTGTTTTTT. Residues: CASSRAYSVSPTNTGELFF.

The count of this clone is one. The chain uses TRBV19 and TRBJ1-2; TRBD1 is a possible D gene (6 bases). V was cut by 2 bases and J by 8 bases, with 12 bases left in between. Germline lookup yields CDR1 LNHDA and CDR2 SQIVND (reference sequence). This CDR3 has 13 residues. The CDR3 nucleotides read TGTGCCAGTAGTATAATGGCAGGGGAGGGCTACACCTTC. Translating gives CASSIMAGEGYTF.

The chain recombines TRBV5-1 with TRBJ1-5; 7 nucleotides match TRBD1. This CDR3 is built from 15 residues. The V gene end was trimmed by 0 bases and the J gene end by 2 bases; junction bases not matched to a gene: 2. Germline V lookup: CDR1 SGHRS, CDR2 YFSETQ. The CDR3 nucleotides read TGCGCCAGCAGCTTGGAGGGGGCGGGCAATCAGCCCCAGCATTTT. Protein: CASSLEGAGNQPQHF. The whole variable domain, remainder taken from reference TRBV5-1 and TRBJ1-5, is KAGVTQTPRYLIKTRGQQVTLSCSPISGHRSVSWYQQTPGQGLQFLFEYFSETQRNKGNFPGRFSGRQFSNSRSEMNVSTLELGDSALYLCASSLEGAGNQPQHFGDGTRLSIL.

To note about this clone: The sample contains more than one DNA sequence encoding this CDR3. CDR3 residues: CASSIGGQGDGSPLHF. The DNA for the CDR3 is TGTGCCAGTAGTATCGGGGGACAGGGGGATGGTTCACCCCTCCACTTT. V and J are TRBV19 and TRBJ1-6, with TRBD1 identical over 11 bases. Per the germline V gene, CDR1 is LNHDA and CDR2 is SQIVND (reference sequence). V was pared by 3 bases and J by 9 bases, with 7 bases of the junction left unmatched. CDR3 length equals 16 residues.

The rearrangement uses TRBV30 and TRBJ1-2; unclear D gene. Germline V gene data show CDR1 as GTSNPN and CDR2 as SVGIG (reference sequence). Trimming removed 3 bases at V and 5 bases at J, with 16 bases between. The CDR3 has 14 amino acids. The CDR3, as DNA: TGTGCCTGGAGAGATAAGGGAGGCCTGTATGGCTACACCTTC. Translating gives CAWRDKGGLYGYTF.